This T cell receptor (beta chain) stems from a study of prognosis after radiotherapy for stage I lung cancer. From germline, CDR1 is GTSNPN and CDR2 SVGIG (reference sequence). The CDR3 spans 14 residues. V was shortened by 0 bases and J by 6 bases, with 14 bases between the two germline ends. TCR beta CDR3 amplification from genomic DNA was performed by two-round multiplex PCR. With primers specific to each TRBV and TRBJ gene, the first-round PCR was performed. TCRdb reanalysed the multiplex PCR reads using MiXCR and keeps one entry per CDR3 protein. Altogether around 30,000 distinct CDR3 sequences are present, around 29% being singletons, with the ten largest covering around 10%. There are many counts of this clonotype.

Here the sequenced sample was PBMCs, taken before or after stereotactic body radiation therapy (not recorded which). This TCR came from a donor over 45 with non-small cell lung cancer. The rearrangement links TRBV30 to TRBJ1-1; D call uncertain. The CDR3 protein is CAWSVPPADPEAFF. In DNA, the CDR3 is TGTGCCTGGAGTGTACCGCCCGCCGACCCTGAAGCTTTCTTT.